The T cell receptor (beta chain) described here comes from a study of human T cells and chemical hapten exposure. Study-level results: No change in TCRs above 1 in 1000 frequency was produced by DPC sensitization.

This clonotype appeared many times. Its antigen is undetermined. V lost 10 bases and J lost 1, with 13 bases in between. This CDR3 spans 13 amino acids. Total RNA was isolated from whole blood that had not been fractionated. TCRdb re-derived calls from the 5' RACE reads in MiXCR, one entry per CDR3 protein. The sample records 110,000 to 150,000 distinct CDR3 sequences, roughly 4% being singletons. The receptor was derived from a female donor in good health. The rearrangement uses TRBV12-3 or TRBV12-4 and TRBJ1-1; no definite D call. CDR3 in DNA: TGTGCCACCGGACGGGGATCGAACACTGAAGCTTTCTTT. Translating gives CATGRGSNTEAFF.